The table lists the clone carrying this TCR beta chain with a few counts. No antigen is known for it. Using its own MiXCR run on the reads, TCRdb lists one record per CDR3 protein. The sample shows approximately 910,000 distinct CDR3 sequences, approximately 30% of them seen only once. This entry belongs to a study of T cell repertoires in cytomegalovirus infection. As for the study in general: Recently described HLA-C-restricted plus well-studied HLA-B-restricted CMV epitopes were used. Public TCR beta signatures provided an indication of both CMV infection and a matching HLA type.

The CDR3 runs to 16 residues. V trimming: 6 bases; J trimming: 2 bases; junction bases outside the gene matches: 9. From germline, CDR1 is KGHDR and CDR2 SFDVKD. Study conclusions and caveats: The ex vivo response was dominated by HLA-C-restricted CMV-specific TCR beta clonotypes.

The sequence came from a human donor in good health (CMV status not recorded). Some clones in this sample may be carry-over from other donors' samples. The chain couples TRBV24-1 to TRBJ2-1; TRBD1 matches at 7 bases. The sample here was cultured CD8+ T cells from PBMCs, taken from culture after CMV antigen stimulation. The CDR3 loop is CATSSSDRETYNEQFF. The CDR3 nucleotides are TGTGCCACCAGTTCAAGCGACAGGGAAACCTACAATGAGCAGTTCTTC.